This T cell receptor beta chain was sequenced during a study of CXCR3-negative and CXCR3-positive naive CD8 T cells. Study-level information: There were roughly 140 million TRB reads altogether, and each library had about 1.5 +/- 0.3 million of them. Notes on the study in general: TRB CDR3s of CXCR3-positive naive cells were more hydrophobic than those of CXCR3-negative naive cells.

Notes on this clonotype: Its cognate antigen is unknown.

CDR1 SGHTA and CDR2 FQGNSA come from the germline V gene. The CDR3 loop spans 16 amino acids. It was by 5' RACE with UMI labels that the TRB cDNA libraries were prepared. TCRdb re-called the 5' RACE reads and shows each CDR3 protein once, DNA omitted. In total, the table holds 150,000 or so distinct CDR3 sequences. Sequenced material: naive CXCR3+ CD8+ T cells from blood. As for subset: CD45RO-CCR7+CD27+CD95- naive CD8+ T cells expressing CXCR3 (TNR3+). The clonotype originates from a human donor in good health. Some clones in this sample may be carry-over from other donors' samples. The chain recombines TRBV7-2 with TRBJ1-1. The CDR3 sequence is CASSLGRIGMNTEAFF. Using reference TRBV7-2 and TRBJ1-1 for the parts outside the CDR3, the full variable domain is GAGVSQSPSNKVTEKGKDVELRCDPISGHTALYWYRQSLGQGLEFLIYFQGNSAPDKSGLPSDRFSAERTGGSVSTLTIQRTQQEDSAVYLCASSLGRIGMNTEAFFGQGTRLTVV.